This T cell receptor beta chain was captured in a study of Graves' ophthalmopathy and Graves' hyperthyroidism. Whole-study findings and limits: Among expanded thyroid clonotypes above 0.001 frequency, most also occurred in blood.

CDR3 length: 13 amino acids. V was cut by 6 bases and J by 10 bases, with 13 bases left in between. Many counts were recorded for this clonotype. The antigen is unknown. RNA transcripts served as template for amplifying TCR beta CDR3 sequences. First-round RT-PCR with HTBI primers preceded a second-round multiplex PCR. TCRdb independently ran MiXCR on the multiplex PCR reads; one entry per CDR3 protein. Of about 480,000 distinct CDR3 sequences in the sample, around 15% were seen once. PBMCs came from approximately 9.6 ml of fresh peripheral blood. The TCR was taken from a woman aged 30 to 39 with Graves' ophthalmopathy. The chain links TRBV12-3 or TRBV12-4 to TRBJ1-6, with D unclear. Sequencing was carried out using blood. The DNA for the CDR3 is TGTGCCAGCAGCCGGGCTACTTACTCACCCCTCCACTTT. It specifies CASSRATYSPLHF.